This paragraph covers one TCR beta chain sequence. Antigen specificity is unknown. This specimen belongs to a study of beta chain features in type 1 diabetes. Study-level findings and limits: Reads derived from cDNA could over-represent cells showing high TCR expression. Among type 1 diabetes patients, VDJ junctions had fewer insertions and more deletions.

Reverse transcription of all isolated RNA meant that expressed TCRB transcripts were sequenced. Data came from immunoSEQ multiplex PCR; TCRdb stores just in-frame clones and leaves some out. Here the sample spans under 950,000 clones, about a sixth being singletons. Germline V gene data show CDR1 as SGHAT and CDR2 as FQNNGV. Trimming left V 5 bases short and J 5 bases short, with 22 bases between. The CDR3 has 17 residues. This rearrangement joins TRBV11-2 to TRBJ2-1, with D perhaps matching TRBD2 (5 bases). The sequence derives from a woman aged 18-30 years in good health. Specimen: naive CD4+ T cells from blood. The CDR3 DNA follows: TGTGCCAGCAGCCACCCCCGGAGCCGGGCGGGCCACAATGAGCAGTTCTTC. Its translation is CASSHPRSRAGHNEQFF.